This TCR beta chain is from a study of T cell clones after liver transplantation. About this clone itself: Its antigen is as yet unknown. At one boundary the junction diverges from the germline segment, which might be a read error.

Study observations and caveats: Post-transplant time points were not standardized, so conclusions are preliminary.

Per germline, CDR1 KGHSH and CDR2 LQKENI. The CDR3 is 15 amino acids. The protocol was immunoSEQ multiplex PCR, while the TCRdb copy is restricted to in-frame clones and leaves out a portion. The sample lists 70,000 to 80,000 clones; over 85% were seen once. Specimen: CD4+ T cells from blood, collected before liver transplant. The receptor's source is a human donor who received a liver transplant. The chain has TRBV18 and TRBJ1-1; D possibly corresponds to TRBD1 (5 bases). CDR3 DNA: TGTGCCAGCTCCCCACAACTCAGGGATCACACTGAAGCTTTCTTT. It encodes CASSPQLRDHTEAFF.